The present T cell receptor (beta chain) was sequenced within a study of blood T cells in healthy people across ages. About the study: The capture of about one barcoded beta molecule per two T cells was achieved by template switching. Whole-study findings and limits: In long-lived donors, naive CD4+ cell counts and diversity exceeded those of aged donors.

Germline V CDR1 and CDR2: SGHRS, YFSETQ. V was shortened by 6 bases and J by 1 base, with 19 bases between the two germline ends. CDR3 length equals 16 residues. It was with a sample-barcoded 5' primer and a J-beta primer mix that a second PCR of roughly 7 to 12 cycles was run. TCRdb reprocessed the 5' RACE reads via MiXCR and lists one record per CDR3 protein. The sample carries 600,000 or so distinct CDR3 sequences, roughly 48% recorded once. Extracted total RNA amounted to at least 5.5 micrograms for each sample. A word on this clonotype: The antigen is undetermined.

This clonotype originated in an elderly man in good health. The specimen was blood. V and J are TRBV5-1 and TRBJ1-1; D not resolved. This CDR3 reads CASIQGGNLENTEAFF. Here the CDR3 DNA reads TGCGCCAGCATCCAAGGCGGGAATCTGGAGAACACTGAAGCTTTCTTT.